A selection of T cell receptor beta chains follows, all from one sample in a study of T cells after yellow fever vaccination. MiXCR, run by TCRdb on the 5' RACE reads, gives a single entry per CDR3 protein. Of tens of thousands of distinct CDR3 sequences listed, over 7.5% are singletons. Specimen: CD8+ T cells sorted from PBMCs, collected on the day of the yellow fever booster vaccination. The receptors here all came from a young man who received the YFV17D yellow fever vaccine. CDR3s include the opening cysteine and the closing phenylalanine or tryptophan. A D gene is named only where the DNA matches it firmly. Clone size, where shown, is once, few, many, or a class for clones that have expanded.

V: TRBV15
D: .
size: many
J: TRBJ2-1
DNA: TGTGCCACCAGCCTGGGTCGTGACTCCTACAATGAGCAGTTCTTC
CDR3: CATSLGRDSYNEQFF

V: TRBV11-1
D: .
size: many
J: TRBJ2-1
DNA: TGTGCCAGCAGCTTAGTACCGGGCTCCTACAATGAGCAGTTCTTC
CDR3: CASSLVPGSYNEQFF

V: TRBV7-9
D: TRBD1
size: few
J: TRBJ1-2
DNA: TGTGCCAGCAGCTCATTTGAACAGGGGAGTAGGTATGGCTACACCTTC
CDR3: CASSSFEQGSRYGYTF

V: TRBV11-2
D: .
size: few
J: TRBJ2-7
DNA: TGTGCCAGCAGCTTAGTCAAGGGGGCCTACGAGCAGTACTTC
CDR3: CASSLVKGAYEQYF

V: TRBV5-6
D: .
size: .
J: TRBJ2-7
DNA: TGTGCCAGCAGCTTGCGACTCTCATTGGGTAGCGAGCAGTACTTC
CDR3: CASSLRLSLGSEQYF

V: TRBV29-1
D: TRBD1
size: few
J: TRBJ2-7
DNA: TGCAGCGTTGAGGGCGGACAGGGGAACGAGCAGTACTTC
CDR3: CSVEGGQGNEQYF

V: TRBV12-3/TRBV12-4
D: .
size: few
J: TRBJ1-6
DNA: TGTGCCAGCAGGTTACGGGCCGACAATAATTCACCCCTCCACTTT
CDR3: CASRLRADNNSPLHF

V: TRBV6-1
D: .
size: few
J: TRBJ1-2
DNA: TGTGCCAGCAGTGAAGAGGGAACTAACTATGGCTACACCTTC
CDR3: CASSEEGTNYGYTF

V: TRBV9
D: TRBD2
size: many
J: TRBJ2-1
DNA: TGTGCCAGCAGCGTAGGTGGCGGGAGTATAGATGAGCAGTTCTTC
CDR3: CASSVGGGSIDEQFF

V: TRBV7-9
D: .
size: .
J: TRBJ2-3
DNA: TGTGCCAGCAGCTCAGGCCCGGATACGCAGTATTTT
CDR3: CASSSGPDTQYF

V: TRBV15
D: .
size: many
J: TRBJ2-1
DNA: TGTGCCACCAGCACCCTAGACGGGGGCTACAATGAGCAGTTCTTC
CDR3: CATSTLDGGYNEQFF

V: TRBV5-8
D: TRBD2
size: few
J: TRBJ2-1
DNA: TGTGCCAGCAGCTTGACGTCGGGACTAGCGGGCTATGAGCAGTTCTTC
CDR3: CASSLTSGLAGYEQFF

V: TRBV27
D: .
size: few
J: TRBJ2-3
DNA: TGTGCCAGCAGAGCTTGGCGGGATACGCAGTATTTT
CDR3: CASRAWRDTQYF

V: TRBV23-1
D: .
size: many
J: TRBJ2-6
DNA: TGCGCCAGCAGTCCGGCAGGGGAACGGGAAACTGGGGCCAACGTCCTGACTTTC
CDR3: CASSPAGERETGANVLTF

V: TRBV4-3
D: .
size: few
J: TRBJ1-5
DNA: TGCGCCAGCAGCCAAGTCTTGGGGGGCAATCAGCCCCAGCATTTT
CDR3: CASSQVLGGNQPQHF

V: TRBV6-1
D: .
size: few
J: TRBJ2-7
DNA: TGTGCCAGCAGTAAATCCTTAGCCTACGAGCAGTACTTC
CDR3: CASSKSLAYEQYF

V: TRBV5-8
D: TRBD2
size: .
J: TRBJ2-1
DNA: TGTGCCAGCAGCCCGAGGACTAGCGGTTACAATGAGCAGTTCTTC
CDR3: CASSPRTSGYNEQFF

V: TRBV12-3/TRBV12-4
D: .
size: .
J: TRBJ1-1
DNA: TGTGCCAGCAGTTTATCAGGGGCGAGCACTGAAGCTTTCTTT
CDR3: CASSLSGASTEAFF

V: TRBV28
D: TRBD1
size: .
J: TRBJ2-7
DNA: TGTGCCAGCCGGACAGGGTACACCTACGAGCAGTACTTC
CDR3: CASRTGYTYEQYF

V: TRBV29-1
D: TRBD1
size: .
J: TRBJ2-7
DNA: TGCAGCGTGGGGCGGCAGGGGGCCTCCTACGAGCAGTACTTC
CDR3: CSVGRQGASYEQYF

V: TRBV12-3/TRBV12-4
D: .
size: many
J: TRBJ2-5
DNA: TGTGCCAGCAGTTTCACGGGGATGAGGGAGACCCAGTACTTC
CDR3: CASSFTGMRETQYF

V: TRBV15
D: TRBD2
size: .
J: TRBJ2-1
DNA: TGTGCCACCAGCACTAGCGGGGGGACCTTTGAGCAGTTCTTC
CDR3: CATSTSGGTFEQFF

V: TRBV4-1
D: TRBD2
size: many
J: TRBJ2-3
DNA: TGCGCCAGCAGCTACTCGACTAGCGGGAGTACAGATACGCAGTATTTT
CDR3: CASSYSTSGSTDTQYF

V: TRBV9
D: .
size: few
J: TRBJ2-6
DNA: TGTGCCAGCAGCGTAGGGCAGGGGAGGGGGGCCAACGTCCTGACTTTC
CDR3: CASSVGQGRGANVLTF

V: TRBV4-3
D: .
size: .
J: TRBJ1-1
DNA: TGCGCCAGCAGCCAAGATCTGGGGGTCTGGAACACTGAAGCTTTCTTT
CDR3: CASSQDLGVWNTEAFF

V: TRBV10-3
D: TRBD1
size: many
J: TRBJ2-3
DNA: TGTGCCATCAGTGCCGGGACAGGGTTGGAGCCCTCCACAGATACGCAGTATTTT
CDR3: CAISAGTGLEPSTDTQYF

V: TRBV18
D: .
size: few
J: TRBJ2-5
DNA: TGTGCCAGCTCACCTTACCGGGACATCGAGGAGACCCAGTACTTC
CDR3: CASSPYRDIEETQYF

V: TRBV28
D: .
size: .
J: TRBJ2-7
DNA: TGTGCCAGCAGTTTTTTCAGGGGCCCCGCCTACGAGCAGTACTTC
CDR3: CASSFFRGPAYEQYF

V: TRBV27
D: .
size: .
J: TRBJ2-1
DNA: TGTGCCAGCAGTTATCAGCAATCGTACACCAATGAGCAGTTCTTC
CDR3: CASSYQQSYTNEQFF

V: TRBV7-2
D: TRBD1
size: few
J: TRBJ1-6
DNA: TGTGCCAGCACCACGACCGGGACAGGACGTTCACCCCTCCACTTT
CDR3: CASTTTGTGRSPLHF

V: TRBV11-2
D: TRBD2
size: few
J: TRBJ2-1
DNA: TGTGCCAGCAGCCCTAAGGGCTTGCGGGAGTCATCCTACAATGAGCAGTTCTTC
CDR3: CASSPKGLRESSYNEQFF

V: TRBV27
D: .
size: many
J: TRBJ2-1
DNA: TGTGCCAGCAGTTTCATGCCGTCCCGGGAGCAGTTCTTC
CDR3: CASSFMPSREQFF

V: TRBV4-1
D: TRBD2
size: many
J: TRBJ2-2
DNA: TGCGCCAGCAGCCAAGTCCCAGGGGTGACTAGCGGGAGGGTTGACACCGGGGAGCTGTTTTTT
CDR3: CASSQVPGVTSGRVDTGELFF